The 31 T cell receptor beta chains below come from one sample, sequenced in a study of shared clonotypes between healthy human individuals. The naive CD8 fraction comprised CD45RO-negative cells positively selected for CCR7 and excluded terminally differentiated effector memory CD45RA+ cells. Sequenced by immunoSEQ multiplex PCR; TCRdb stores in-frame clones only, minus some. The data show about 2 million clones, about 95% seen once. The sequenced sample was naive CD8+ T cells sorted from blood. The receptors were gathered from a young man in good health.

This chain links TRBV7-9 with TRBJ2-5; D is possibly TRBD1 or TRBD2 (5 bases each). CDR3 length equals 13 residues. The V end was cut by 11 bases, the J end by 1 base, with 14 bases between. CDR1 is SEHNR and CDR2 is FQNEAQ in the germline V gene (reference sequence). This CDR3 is CASVGVSQETQYF. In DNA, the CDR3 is TGTGCCTCGGTGGGGGTATCCCAAGAGACCCAGTACTTC.

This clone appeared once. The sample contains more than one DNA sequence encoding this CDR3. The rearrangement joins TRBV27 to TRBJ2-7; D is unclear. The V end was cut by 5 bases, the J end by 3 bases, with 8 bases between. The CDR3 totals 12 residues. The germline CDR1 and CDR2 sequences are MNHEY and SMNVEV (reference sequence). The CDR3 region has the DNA TGTGCCAGCAGTCTAACGGGCTACGAGCAGTACTTC. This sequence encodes CASSLTGYEQYF.

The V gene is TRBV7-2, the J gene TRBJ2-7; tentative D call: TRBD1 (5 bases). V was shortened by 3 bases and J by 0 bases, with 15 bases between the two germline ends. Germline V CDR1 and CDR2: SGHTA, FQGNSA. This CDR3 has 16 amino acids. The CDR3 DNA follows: TGTGCCAGCAGCTTGGGGCAGTCAATAGGCTCCTACGAGCAGTACTTC. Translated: CASSLGQSIGSYEQYF.

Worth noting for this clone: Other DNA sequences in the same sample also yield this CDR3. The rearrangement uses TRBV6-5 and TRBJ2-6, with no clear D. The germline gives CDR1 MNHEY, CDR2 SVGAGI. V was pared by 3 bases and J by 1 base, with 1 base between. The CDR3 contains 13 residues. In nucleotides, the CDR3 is TGTGCCAGCAGTTATTCTGGGGCCAACGTCCTGACTTTC. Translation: CASSYSGANVLTF.

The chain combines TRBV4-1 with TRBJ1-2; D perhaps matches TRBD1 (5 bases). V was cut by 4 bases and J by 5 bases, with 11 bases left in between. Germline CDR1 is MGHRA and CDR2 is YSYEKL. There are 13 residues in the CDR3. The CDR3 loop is CASSLGTGYGYTF. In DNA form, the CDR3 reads TGCGCCAGCAGCCTTGGGACGGGTTATGGCTACACCTTC.

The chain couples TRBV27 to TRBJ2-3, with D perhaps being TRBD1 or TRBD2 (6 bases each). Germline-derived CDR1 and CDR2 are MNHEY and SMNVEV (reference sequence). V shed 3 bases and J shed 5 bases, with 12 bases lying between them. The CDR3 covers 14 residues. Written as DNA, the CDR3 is TGTGCCAGCAGTTTCCCGGGGGCTGGAGATACGCAGTATTTT. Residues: CASSFPGAGDTQYF.

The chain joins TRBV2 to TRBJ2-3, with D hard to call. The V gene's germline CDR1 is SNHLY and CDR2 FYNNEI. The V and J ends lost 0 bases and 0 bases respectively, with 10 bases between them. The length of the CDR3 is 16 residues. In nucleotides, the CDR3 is TGTGCCAGCAGTGAAGCGCTGCCATCTAGCACAGATACGCAGTATTTT. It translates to CASSEALPSSTDTQYF.

CDR3 loop: CASQVWGGGVVNYEQYF. CDR3 coding DNA: TGTGCCAGCCAGGTCTGGGGGGGAGGGGTCGTAAACTACGAGCAGTACTTC. The V call is TRBV28, the J call TRBJ2-7; the match to TRBD2 covers 7 bases. The trim removed 8 bases at V and 3 bases at J, leaving 19 bases unmatched. Germline CDR1 MDHEN, CDR2 SYDVKM. The CDR3 is 17 residues long.

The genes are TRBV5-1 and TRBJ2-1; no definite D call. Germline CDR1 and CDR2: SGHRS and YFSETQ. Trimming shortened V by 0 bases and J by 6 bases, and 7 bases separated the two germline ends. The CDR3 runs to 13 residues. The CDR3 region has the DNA TGCGCCAGCAGCTTGGTTTTCGGCAATGAGCAGTTCTTC. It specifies CASSLVFGNEQFF.

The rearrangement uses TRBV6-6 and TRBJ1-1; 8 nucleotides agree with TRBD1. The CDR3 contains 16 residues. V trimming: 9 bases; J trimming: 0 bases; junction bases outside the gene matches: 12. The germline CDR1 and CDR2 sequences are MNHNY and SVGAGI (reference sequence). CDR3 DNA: TGTGCCAGTGGGACAGGAGAAATACTCATGAACACTGAAGCTTTCTTT. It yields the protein CASGTGEILMNTEAFF.

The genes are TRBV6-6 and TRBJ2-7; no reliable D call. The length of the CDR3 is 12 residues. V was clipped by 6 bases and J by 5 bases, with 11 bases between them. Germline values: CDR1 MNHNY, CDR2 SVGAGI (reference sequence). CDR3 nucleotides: TGTGCCAGCAGCCACATCTCGGACGAGCAGTACTTC. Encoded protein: CASSHISDEQYF.

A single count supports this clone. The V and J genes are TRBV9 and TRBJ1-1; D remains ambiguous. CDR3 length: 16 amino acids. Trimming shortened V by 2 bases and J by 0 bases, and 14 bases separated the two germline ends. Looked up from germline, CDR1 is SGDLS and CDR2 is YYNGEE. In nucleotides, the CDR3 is TGTGCCAGCAGCGTTCGGGAGGCTCCTATGAACACTGAAGCTTTCTTT. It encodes CASSVREAPMNTEAFF.

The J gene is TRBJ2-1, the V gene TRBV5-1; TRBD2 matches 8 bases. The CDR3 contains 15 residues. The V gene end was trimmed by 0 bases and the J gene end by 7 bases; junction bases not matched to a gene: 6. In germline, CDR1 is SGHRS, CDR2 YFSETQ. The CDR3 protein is CASSLEAGDGNEQFF. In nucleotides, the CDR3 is TGCGCCAGCAGCTTGGAAGCGGGGGACGGGAATGAGCAGTTCTTC.

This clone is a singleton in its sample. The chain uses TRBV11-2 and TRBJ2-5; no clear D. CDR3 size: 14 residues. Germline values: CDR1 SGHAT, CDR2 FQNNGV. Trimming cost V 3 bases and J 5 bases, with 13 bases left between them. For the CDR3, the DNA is TGTGCCAGCAGCTTGGAAGCAGGTTGGGAGACCCAGTACTTC. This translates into CASSLEAGWETQYF. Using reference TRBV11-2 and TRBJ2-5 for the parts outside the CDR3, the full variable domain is EAGVAQSPRYKIIEKRQSVAFWCNPISGHATLYWYQQILGQGPKLLIQFQNNGVVDDSQLPKDRFSAERLKGVDSTLKIQPAKLEDSAVYLCASSLEAGWETQYFGPGTRLLVL.

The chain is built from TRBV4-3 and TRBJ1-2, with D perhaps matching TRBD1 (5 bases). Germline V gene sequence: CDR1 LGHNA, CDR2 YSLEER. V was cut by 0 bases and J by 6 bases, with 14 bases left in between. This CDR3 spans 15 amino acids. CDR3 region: CASSQDRGDGNGYTF. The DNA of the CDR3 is TGCGCCAGCAGCCAAGATCGGGGGGACGGGAATGGCTACACCTTC.

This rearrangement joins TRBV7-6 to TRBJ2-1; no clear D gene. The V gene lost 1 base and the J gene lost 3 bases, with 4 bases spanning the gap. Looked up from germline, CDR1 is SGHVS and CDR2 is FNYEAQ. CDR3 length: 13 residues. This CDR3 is CASSLDVYNEQFF. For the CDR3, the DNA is TGTGCCAGCAGCTTAGACGTCTACAATGAGCAGTTCTTC.

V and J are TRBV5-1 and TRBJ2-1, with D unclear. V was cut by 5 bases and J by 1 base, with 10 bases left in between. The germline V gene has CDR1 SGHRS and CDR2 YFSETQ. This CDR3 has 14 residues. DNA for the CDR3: TGCGCCAGCAGACCCCCAGCATCCTACAATGAGCAGTTCTTC. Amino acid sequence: CASRPPASYNEQFF.

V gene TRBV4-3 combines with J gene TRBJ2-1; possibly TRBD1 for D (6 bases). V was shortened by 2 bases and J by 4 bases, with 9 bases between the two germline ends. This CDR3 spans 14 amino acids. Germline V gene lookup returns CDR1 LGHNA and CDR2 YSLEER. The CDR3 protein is CASSQSTGYNEQFF. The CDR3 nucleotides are TGCGCCAGCAGCCAATCGACAGGTTACAATGAGCAGTTCTTC.

This chain's CDR3 is CASTPGFGYNEQFF. Written as DNA, the CDR3 is TGTGCCAGCACCCCGGGGTTCGGGTACAATGAGCAGTTCTTC. V is TRBV5-6 and J is TRBJ2-1; a weak D match, TRBD2 (5 bases). Germline V CDR1 and CDR2: SGHDT, YYEEEE. This CDR3 is built from 14 residues. V was pared by 6 bases and J by 4 bases, with 14 bases between.

Here the CDR3 DNA reads TGTGCCAGCAGTGAGACAGGGAAGGGAAACACCATATATTTT. The encoded protein is CASSETGKGNTIYF. The gene calls are TRBV27 and TRBJ1-3, with TRBD1 matching 7 bases. V gave up 5 bases and J gave up 4 bases; unmatched junction bases: 5. The CDR3 totals 14 residues. The germline gives CDR1 MNHEY, CDR2 SMNVEV (reference sequence).

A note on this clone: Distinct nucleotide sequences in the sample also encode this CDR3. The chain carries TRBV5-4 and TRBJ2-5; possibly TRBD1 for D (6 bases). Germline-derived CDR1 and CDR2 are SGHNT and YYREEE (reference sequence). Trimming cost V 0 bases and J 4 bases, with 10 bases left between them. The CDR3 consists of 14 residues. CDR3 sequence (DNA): TGTGCCAGCAGCTTGGGGGGGCTCCCAGAGACCCAGTACTTC. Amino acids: CASSLGGLPETQYF.

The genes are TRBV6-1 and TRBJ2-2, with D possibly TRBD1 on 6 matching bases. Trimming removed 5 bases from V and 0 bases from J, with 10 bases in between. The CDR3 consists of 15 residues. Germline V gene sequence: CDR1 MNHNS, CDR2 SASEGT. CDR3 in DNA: TGTGCCAGCAGTCCCGGGACAACGAACACCGGGGAGCTGTTTTTT. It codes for CASSPGTTNTGELFF.

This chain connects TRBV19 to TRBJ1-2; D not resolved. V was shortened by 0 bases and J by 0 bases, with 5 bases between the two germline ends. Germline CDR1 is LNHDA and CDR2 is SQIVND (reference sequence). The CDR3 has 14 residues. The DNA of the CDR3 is TGTGCCAGTAGTATAGACGACGCTAACTATGGCTACACCTTC. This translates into CASSIDDANYGYTF.

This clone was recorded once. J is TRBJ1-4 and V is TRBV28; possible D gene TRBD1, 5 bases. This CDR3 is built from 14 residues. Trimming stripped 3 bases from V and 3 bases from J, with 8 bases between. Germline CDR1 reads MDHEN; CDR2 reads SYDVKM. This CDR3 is CASSFTGANEKLFF. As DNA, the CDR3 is TGTGCCAGCAGTTTCACAGGAGCTAATGAAAAACTGTTTTTT.

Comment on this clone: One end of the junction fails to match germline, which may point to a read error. The DNA of the CDR3 is TGTGCCAGCAGCGTAGGACAGTCCTACGAGCAGTACTTC. Protein product: CASSVGQSYEQYF. The chain uses TRBV13 and TRBJ2-7; D may be TRBD1 (6 bases). The germline CDR1 and CDR2 sequences are PRHDT and FYEKMQ (reference sequence). This CDR3 region has 13 residues.

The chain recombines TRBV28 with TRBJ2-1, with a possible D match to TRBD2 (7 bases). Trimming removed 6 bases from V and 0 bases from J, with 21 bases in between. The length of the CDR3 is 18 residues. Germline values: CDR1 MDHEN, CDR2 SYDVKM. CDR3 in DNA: TGTGCCAGCAGGGCGTGGGGGGGCGATCGTAGCTCCTACAATGAGCAGTTCTTC. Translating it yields CASRAWGGDRSSYNEQFF.

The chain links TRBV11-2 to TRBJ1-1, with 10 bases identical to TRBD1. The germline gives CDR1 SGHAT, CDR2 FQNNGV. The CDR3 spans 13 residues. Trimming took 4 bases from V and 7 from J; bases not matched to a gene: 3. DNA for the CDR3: TGTGCCAGCAGCTCGGGGACAGGGGTTGAAGCTTTCTTT. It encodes CASSSGTGVEAFF.

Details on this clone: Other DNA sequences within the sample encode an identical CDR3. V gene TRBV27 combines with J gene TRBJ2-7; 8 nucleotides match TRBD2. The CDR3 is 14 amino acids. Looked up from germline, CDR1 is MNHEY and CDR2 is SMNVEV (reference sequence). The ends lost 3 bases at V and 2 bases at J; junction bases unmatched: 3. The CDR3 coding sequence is TGTGCCAGCAGTTTGGCGGGAGGACCCTACGAGCAGTACTTC. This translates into CASSLAGGPYEQYF.

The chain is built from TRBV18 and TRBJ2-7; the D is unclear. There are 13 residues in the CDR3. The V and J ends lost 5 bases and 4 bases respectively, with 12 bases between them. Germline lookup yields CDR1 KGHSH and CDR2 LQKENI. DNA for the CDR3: TGTGCCAGCTCATCTGACGGCGGATACGAGCAGTACTTC. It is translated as CASSSDGGYEQYF. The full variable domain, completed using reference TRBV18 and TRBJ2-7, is NAGVMQNPRHLVRRRGQEARLRCSPMKGHSHVYWYRQLPEEGLKFMVYLQKENIIDESGMPKERFSAEFPKEGPSILRIQQVVRGDSAAYFCASSSDGGYEQYFGPGTRLTVT.

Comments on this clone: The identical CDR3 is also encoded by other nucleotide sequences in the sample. The CDR3 spells CASSFRLYGYTF. CDR3 nucleotide sequence: TGTGCCAGCAGTTTCCGCCTCTATGGCTACACCTTC. This rearrangement joins TRBV28 to TRBJ1-2; D call uncertain. Germline CDR1 and CDR2: MDHEN and SYDVKM. V lost 3 bases to trimming and J lost 4 bases, with 6 bases between them. This CDR3 has 12 amino acids.

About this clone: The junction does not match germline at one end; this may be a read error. CDR3 loop: CASSLDRVSNQPQHF. DNA of the CDR3: TGTGCCAGCAGTTTAGACAGGGTTAGCAATCAGCCCCAGCATTTT. The rearrangement links TRBV11-2 to TRBJ1-5; 7 positions match TRBD1. Germline CDR1 reads SGHAT; CDR2 reads FQNNGV. This CDR3 spans 15 amino acids.